This is a list of T cell receptor beta chains from one sample in a study of CD8 T cells in Susac syndrome. TCRdb passed the immunoSEQ multiplex PCR reads through MiXCR, listing each CDR3 protein once. The top ten hold approximately 0.094% of the sample, which has some 190,000 distinct CDR3 sequences, 85% to 95% seen once. Sequenced: CD4+ T cells from PBMCs. These TCRs come from a human donor in good health. Each CDR3 is given with its conserved first and last residue. Fields, in order: V gene, D gene, clone size, J gene, CDR3 protein, CDR3 DNA. A D gene is named only where the DNA matches it firmly. Clone sizes are given selectively: once, few, many, or a class where the clone is expanded.

v_call: TRBV20-1; d_call: TRBD2; clone_size: once; j_call: TRBJ2-3; cdr3_aa: CSDLSGSSDTQYF; cdr3_nt: TGCAGTGACCTTAGCGGGAGTTCAGATACGCAGTATTTT
v_call: TRBV20-1; d_call: -; clone_size: -; j_call: TRBJ2-1; cdr3_aa: CSARLTGYNEQFF; cdr3_nt: TGCAGTGCTAGACTCACAGGTTACAATGAGCAGTTCTTC
v_call: TRBV3-1; d_call: -; clone_size: -; j_call: TRBJ2-7; cdr3_aa: CASSQEASRAEQYF; cdr3_nt: TGTGCCAGCAGCCAAGAGGCCAGTCGAGCCGAGCAGTACTTC
v_call: TRBV23-1; d_call: -; clone_size: -; j_call: TRBJ1-4; cdr3_aa: CASSPMRWTVREKLFF; cdr3_nt: TGCGCCAGCAGTCCGATGCGCTGGACGGTGAGGGAAAAACTGTTTTTT
v_call: TRBV3-1; d_call: -; clone_size: -; j_call: TRBJ2-5; cdr3_aa: CASSQSLGLQETQYF; cdr3_nt: TGTGCCAGCAGCCAAAGTCTAGGGCTTCAGGAGACCCAGTACTTC
v_call: TRBV13; d_call: -; clone_size: -; j_call: TRBJ2-7; cdr3_aa: CASSGGGYEQYF; cdr3_nt: TGTGCCAGCAGCGGTGGGGGATACGAGCAGTACTTC
v_call: TRBV29-1; d_call: -; clone_size: -; j_call: TRBJ1-2; cdr3_aa: CSVRQETSYGYTF; cdr3_nt: TGCAGCGTTAGACAGGAAACTTCCTATGGCTACACCTTC
v_call: TRBV6-5; d_call: TRBD2; clone_size: -; j_call: TRBJ2-4; cdr3_aa: CASSTTTSGGAQNIQYF; cdr3_nt: TGTGCCAGCAGTACTACAACTAGCGGGGGGGCACAAAACATTCAGTACTTC
v_call: TRBV18; d_call: TRBD1; clone_size: -; j_call: TRBJ2-3; cdr3_aa: CASSRGQGDGDTQYF; cdr3_nt: TGTGCCAGCTCACGAGGACAGGGCGACGGAGATACGCAGTATTTT
v_call: TRBV6-5; d_call: -; clone_size: -; j_call: TRBJ1-2; cdr3_aa: CASSYSRQSGYTF; cdr3_nt: TGTGCCAGCAGTTACTCCCGACAGAGTGGCTACACCTTC
v_call: TRBV20-1; d_call: TRBD2; clone_size: few; j_call: TRBJ2-5; cdr3_aa: CSARTSGKETQYF; cdr3_nt: TGCAGTGCTAGGACTAGCGGTAAAGAGACCCAGTACTTC
v_call: TRBV11-2; d_call: -; clone_size: -; j_call: TRBJ2-3; cdr3_aa: CASRIRAGEADTQYF; cdr3_nt: TGTGCCAGCCGTATCCGTGCGGGTGAGGCAGATACGCAGTATTTT
v_call: TRBV4-1; d_call: -; clone_size: -; j_call: TRBJ1-2; cdr3_aa: CASSQEFRTTATYGYTF; cdr3_nt: TGCGCCAGCAGCCAAGAGTTCCGGACAACGGCTACCTATGGCTACACCTTC
v_call: TRBV12-3/TRBV12-4; d_call: -; clone_size: -; j_call: TRBJ2-2; cdr3_aa: CASNMGPGELFF; cdr3_nt: TGTGCCAGCAACATGGGGCCCGGGGAGCTGTTTTTT
v_call: TRBV29-1; d_call: TRBD1; clone_size: -; j_call: TRBJ1-2; cdr3_aa: CSVGGGQGDYGYTF; cdr3_nt: TGCAGCGTTGGTGGGGGACAGGGCGACTATGGCTACACCTTC
v_call: TRBV10-3; d_call: TRBD2; clone_size: -; j_call: TRBJ2-3; cdr3_aa: CASTPTTTSGTDTQYF; cdr3_nt: TGTGCCTCCACCCCCACGACGACTAGCGGCACAGATACGCAGTATTTT
v_call: TRBV18; d_call: TRBD1; clone_size: -; j_call: TRBJ1-1; cdr3_aa: CASSPRQGRTAEAFF; cdr3_nt: TGTGCCAGCTCACCTCGACAGGGGCGGACGGCCGAAGCTTTCTTT
v_call: TRBV29-1; d_call: -; clone_size: -; j_call: TRBJ1-2; cdr3_aa: CSVHSVFYGYTF; cdr3_nt: TGCAGCGTTCATTCAGTCTTCTATGGCTACACCTTC
v_call: TRBV20-1; d_call: TRBD2; clone_size: -; j_call: TRBJ2-4; cdr3_aa: CSARDRAGVAKNIQYF; cdr3_nt: TGCAGTGCTAGAGATAGAGCGGGAGTAGCCAAAAACATTCAGTACTTC
v_call: TRBV12-3/TRBV12-4; d_call: TRBD2; clone_size: -; j_call: TRBJ2-3; cdr3_aa: CASSLLAGTGTDTQYF; cdr3_nt: TGTGCCAGCAGTCTGTTAGCGGGAACAGGCACAGATACGCAGTATTTT
v_call: TRBV28; d_call: -; clone_size: -; j_call: TRBJ2-1; cdr3_aa: CASSLNPVFGYNEQFF; cdr3_nt: TGTGCCAGCAGTTTAAACCCTGTCTTTGGCTACAATGAGCAGTTCTTC
v_call: TRBV14; d_call: -; clone_size: once; j_call: TRBJ2-1; cdr3_aa: CASSRYSGTNEQFF; cdr3_nt: TGTGCCAGCAGCCGATATTCGGGGACCAATGAGCAGTTCTTC
v_call: TRBV29-1; d_call: -; clone_size: few; j_call: TRBJ2-3; cdr3_aa: CSVDERGTDTQYF; cdr3_nt: TGCAGCGTTGATGAGCGGGGCACAGATACGCAGTATTTT
v_call: TRBV10-2; d_call: -; clone_size: -; j_call: TRBJ2-1; cdr3_aa: CASSGGNLYNEQFF; cdr3_nt: TGCGCCAGCAGTGGAGGGAACCTCTACAATGAGCAGTTCTTC
v_call: TRBV27; d_call: -; clone_size: once; j_call: TRBJ1-1; cdr3_aa: CATLTLGEGQDTEAFF; cdr3_nt: TGTGCCACCCTAACCCTGGGGGAGGGGCAGGACACTGAAGCTTTCTTT
v_call: TRBV29-1; d_call: TRBD1; clone_size: -; j_call: TRBJ2-1; cdr3_aa: CSSGQGSHNEQFF; cdr3_nt: TGCAGCTCCGGACAGGGGAGCCACAATGAGCAGTTCTTC
v_call: TRBV30; d_call: -; clone_size: -; j_call: TRBJ2-1; cdr3_aa: CAWSPADEQFF; cdr3_nt: TGTGCCTGGAGCCCCGCGGATGAGCAGTTCTTC
v_call: TRBV6-6; d_call: -; clone_size: -; j_call: TRBJ2-3; cdr3_aa: CASAGDDDTQYF; cdr3_nt: TGTGCCAGCGCCGGAGACGATGATACGCAGTATTTT
v_call: TRBV6-2/TRBV6-3; d_call: -; clone_size: -; j_call: TRBJ2-3; cdr3_aa: CASSYSPQRGARTDTQYF; cdr3_nt: TGTGCCAGCAGTTACTCTCCGCAACGGGGGGCCCGCACAGATACGCAGTATTTT
v_call: TRBV12-3/TRBV12-4; d_call: TRBD1; clone_size: once; j_call: TRBJ2-3; cdr3_aa: CASSQTGGETDTQYF; cdr3_nt: TGTGCCAGCAGCCAGACAGGGGGCGAGACAGATACGCAGTATTTT
v_call: TRBV18; d_call: -; clone_size: -; j_call: TRBJ1-3; cdr3_aa: CASSPGSTGNTIYF; cdr3_nt: TGTGCCAGCTCACCGGGATCTACTGGAAACACCATATATTTT
v_call: TRBV28; d_call: -; clone_size: -; j_call: TRBJ1-5; cdr3_aa: CASSRSGYQPQHF; cdr3_nt: TGTGCCAGCAGTCGATCAGGGTATCAGCCCCAGCATTTT
v_call: TRBV20-1; d_call: TRBD2; clone_size: -; j_call: TRBJ2-5; cdr3_aa: CSARSGTSGGDWYF; cdr3_nt: TGCAGTGCTAGATCCGGGACTAGCGGGGGAGACTGGTACTTC
v_call: TRBV27; d_call: -; clone_size: -; j_call: TRBJ2-7; cdr3_aa: CASSFNGQAPYEQYF; cdr3_nt: TGTGCCAGCAGTTTTAACGGGCAGGCCCCCTACGAGCAGTACTTC
v_call: TRBV2; d_call: -; clone_size: once; j_call: TRBJ2-3; cdr3_aa: CASSEDQRPSDTQYF; cdr3_nt: TGTGCCAGCAGTGAAGACCAGCGGCCCTCAGATACGCAGTATTTT
v_call: TRBV10-3; d_call: -; clone_size: -; j_call: TRBJ2-5; cdr3_aa: CAISEGETQYF; cdr3_nt: TGTGCCATCAGTGAGGGAGAGACCCAGTACTTC
v_call: TRBV30; d_call: -; clone_size: -; j_call: TRBJ1-1; cdr3_aa: CAWSTGSGVEAFF; cdr3_nt: TGTGCCTGGAGCACAGGGTCAGGGGTTGAAGCTTTCTTT
v_call: TRBV24-1; d_call: TRBD2; clone_size: -; j_call: TRBJ2-1; cdr3_aa: CATSDTTSGGAHNEQFF; cdr3_nt: TGTGCCACCAGTGACACGACTAGCGGGGGGGCTCACAATGAGCAGTTCTTC
v_call: TRBV7-2; d_call: -; clone_size: -; j_call: TRBJ2-3; cdr3_aa: CASTLDISRGADTQYF; cdr3_nt: TGTGCCAGCACCCTCGACATCTCCCGGGGCGCAGATACGCAGTATTTT
v_call: TRBV24-1; d_call: -; clone_size: -; j_call: TRBJ2-1; cdr3_aa: CATADGSSYNEQFF; cdr3_nt: TGTGCCACCGCCGACGGAAGCTCCTACAATGAGCAGTTCTTC
v_call: TRBV12-3/TRBV12-4; d_call: -; clone_size: -; j_call: TRBJ2-2; cdr3_aa: CASSFDGWTGELFF; cdr3_nt: TGTGCCAGCAGTTTCGACGGATGGACCGGGGAGCTGTTTTTT
v_call: TRBV30; d_call: -; clone_size: -; j_call: TRBJ1-1; cdr3_aa: CACRPNTEAFF; cdr3_nt: TGTGCCTGTAGGCCGAACACTGAAGCTTTCTTT
v_call: TRBV7-3; d_call: -; clone_size: -; j_call: TRBJ2-5; cdr3_aa: CASSDSSTQETQYF; cdr3_nt: TGTGCCAGCAGCGACAGCTCAACACAAGAGACCCAGTACTTC
v_call: TRBV28; d_call: -; clone_size: -; j_call: TRBJ1-4; cdr3_aa: CASSNPGVNEKLFF; cdr3_nt: TGTGCCAGCAGTAACCCGGGGGTAAATGAAAAACTGTTTTTT
v_call: TRBV7-8; d_call: -; clone_size: -; j_call: TRBJ1-4; cdr3_aa: CASSLASVAEKLFF; cdr3_nt: TGTGCCAGCAGCTTAGCCAGTGTCGCAGAAAAACTGTTTTTT
v_call: TRBV29-1; d_call: -; clone_size: once; j_call: TRBJ1-1; cdr3_aa: CSVEYRPGPQRAFF; cdr3_nt: TGCAGCGTTGAATATCGTCCGGGACCTCAAAGAGCTTTCTTT
v_call: TRBV10-3; d_call: -; clone_size: -; j_call: TRBJ2-7; cdr3_aa: CAINAASSYEQYF; cdr3_nt: TGTGCCATCAACGCAGCCTCTTCCTACGAGCAGTACTTC
v_call: TRBV7-9; d_call: -; clone_size: -; j_call: TRBJ2-1; cdr3_aa: CASSWDGPSYNEQFF; cdr3_nt: TGTGCCAGCAGCTGGGACGGCCCCTCCTACAATGAGCAGTTCTTC